Included here is one T cell receptor beta chain sequence, with context. CD45RO-negative, CCR7-positively selected cells formed the naive CD8 fraction, excluding terminally differentiated effector memory CD45RA+ cells. The record originates from a study of shared clonotypes between healthy human individuals. The repertoire was sequenced with immunoSEQ multiplex PCR; TCRdb's copy has only in-frame clones and lacks some. The repertoire consists of some 2.1 million clones, with about 95% occurring once and the leading ten covering 1.1%. The sequenced sample consisted of naive CD8+ T cells sorted from blood. This receptor was taken from a man aged 18 to 29 in good health.

Written as DNA, the CDR3 is TGCGCCAGCAGCCAACCATATTCAGACCATTACGAGCAGTACTTC. It codes for CASSQPYSDHYEQYF. The rearrangement links TRBV5-1 to TRBJ2-7; D is undetermined. This CDR3 has 15 amino acids. V dropped 4 bases and J dropped 4 bases, with 18 bases sitting between them. Germline assignment: CDR1 SGHRS and CDR2 YFSETQ.